Shown below are 28 T cell receptor beta chains from a single sample sequenced in a study of blood T cell repertoires in COVID-19. Assay used: immunoSEQ multiplex PCR; TCRdb lists only in-frame clones, some missing. The sample carries 85,000 to 95,000 clones, around 90% recorded once. Sequencing input: peripheral blood. The receptor source for this set is a woman aged 45-59 years in a cohort sampled during active COVID-19.

This clone was picked up a small number of times. The chain couples TRBV19 to TRBJ1-6; 9 positions match TRBD1. Trimming at V came to 5 bases and at J to 9 bases, leaving 8 bases not matched to a gene. The CDR3 is 15 residues long. CDR1 and CDR2 (germline): LNHDA, SQIVND (reference sequence). The CDR3 loop reads CASSSRTGVRSPLHF. DNA for the CDR3: TGTGCCAGTAGTTCCCGGACAGGGGTACGTTCACCCCTCCACTTT.

The chain is built from TRBV11-3 and TRBJ1-2; TRBD1 is a possible D gene (6 bases). The CDR3 is 13 amino acids. The V and J ends lost 3 bases and 6 bases respectively, with 11 bases between them. Germline V CDR1 and CDR2: SGHNT, YENEEA. The DNA of the CDR3 is TGTGCCAGCAGCTTTCAGGGGATGGATGGCTACACCTTC. Protein sequence: CASSFQGMDGYTF.

This rearrangement joins TRBV11-2 to TRBJ2-1; 8 bases map to TRBD1. The CDR3 extends over 15 amino acids. Germline lookup yields CDR1 SGHAT and CDR2 FQNNGV. Trimming removed 5 bases from V and 1 base from J; junction bases left unmatched: 4. CDR3 loop: CASSPRQGSYNEQFF. The CDR3 DNA follows: TGTGCCAGCAGCCCCCGACAGGGGTCCTACAATGAGCAGTTCTTC.

This chain connects TRBV4-2 to TRBJ1-1; D is perhaps TRBD1 (6 bases). Trimming removed 4 bases at V and 1 base at J, with 16 bases between. The CDR3 is made up of 16 amino acids. The germline V gene encodes CDR1 LGHNA and CDR2 YNFKEQ. The CDR3 loop reads CASSPSTLTGNTEAFF. DNA for the CDR3: TGTGCCAGCAGCCCCTCTACCCTGACAGGGAACACTGAAGCTTTCTTT.

J is TRBJ2-3 and V is TRBV7-9, with 8 bases matching TRBD2. This CDR3 has 16 amino acids. Germline V gene lookup returns CDR1 SEHNR and CDR2 FQNEAQ (reference sequence). The V segment lost 1 base and the J segment 2 bases; nucleotides outside the gene matches: 5. CDR3 coding DNA: TGTGCCAGCAGCTTAGGTGGCGGGGGGTTCACAGATACGCAGTATTTT. It is translated as CASSLGGGGFTDTQYF.

The V gene is TRBV3-1 (or the pseudogene TRBV3-2), the J gene TRBJ1-2, with TRBD1 matching over 10 bases. CDR3 length: 15 amino acids. Germline CDR1 reads LGHDT; CDR2 reads YNNKEL (reference sequence). V trimming: 4 bases; J trimming: 7 bases; junction bases outside the gene matches: 9. This CDR3 is CASSPGTGDFGGYTF. CDR3 coding DNA: TGTGCCAGCAGCCCGGGGACAGGGGATTTTGGTGGCTACACCTTC.

This clone was counted once. The rearrangement uses TRBV3-1 (or the pseudogene TRBV3-2) and TRBJ2-1; TRBD2 aligns across 11 bases. CDR3 length: 16 amino acids. With 7 bases clipped from V and 8 bases from J, the junction kept 13 bases outside the gene matches. CDR1 is LGHDT, CDR2 YNNKEL, per germline (reference sequence). The CDR3 DNA sequence: TGTGCCAGCACCCCAAGGTTAGCGGGGGGGCCTTATGAGCAGTTCTTC. The encoded protein is CASTPRLAGGPYEQFF.

This sequence joins TRBV28 and TRBJ1-2; D perhaps matches TRBD1 (6 bases). Germline CDR1 MDHEN, CDR2 SYDVKM. The CDR3 is 12 amino acids. Trimming pared 8 bases from V and 3 bases from J, leaving 10 bases between. The CDR3 spells CASQQGHYGYTF. In DNA, the CDR3 is TGTGCCAGCCAACAGGGACACTATGGCTACACCTTC.

The chain couples TRBV19 to TRBJ1-3; TRBD1 might be the D (6 bases). The CDR3 runs to 14 residues. Trimming pared 7 bases from V and 0 bases from J, leaving 10 bases between. The V gene's germline CDR1 is LNHDA and CDR2 SQIVND (reference sequence). The DNA for the CDR3 is TGTGCCAGTAAAGAGACAGGCTCTGGAAACACCATATATTTT. It is translated as CASKETGSGNTIYF.

This clone occurred once. The chain is built from TRBV7-9 and TRBJ1-2; D is undetermined. The V gene's germline CDR1 is SEHNR and CDR2 FQNEAQ (reference sequence). V lost 5 bases to trimming and J lost 8 bases, with 18 bases between them. The CDR3 loop spans 14 amino acids. The CDR3 DNA sequence: TGTGCCAGCAGCCCCCGGGTCCTAATGGAGGGCTACACCTTC. It codes for CASSPRVLMEGYTF.

The CDR3 here is CASSLSISGSGNEQFF. The CDR3 coding sequence is TGTGCCAGCAGCTTAAGTATCAGCGGGAGCGGCAATGAGCAGTTCTTC. The chain has TRBV7-2 and TRBJ2-1; 8 positions agree with TRBD2. The CDR3 consists of 16 residues. Germline CDR1 and CDR2: SGHTA and FQGNSA. J lost 6 bases, V lost 2 bases, and 9 bases had no gene match.

Here the CDR3 reads CASSGPGQGIYEQYF. CDR3 in DNA: TGTGCCAGCAGCGGGCCGGGACAGGGGATCTACGAGCAGTACTTC. This chain uses TRBV6-2 or TRBV6-3 with TRBJ2-7, with 10 bases that match TRBD1. CDR1 and CDR2 from the germline V gene are MNHEY and SVGEGT. V shed 6 bases and J 3 bases; nucleotides not matched to a gene: 8. The CDR3 sequence is 15 residues long.

In DNA, the CDR3 is TGTGCCAGCAGCCCCTGGGGGGCGGGGGAGACCTACGAGCAGTACTTC. Protein sequence: CASSPWGAGETYEQYF. This rearrangement joins TRBV9 to TRBJ2-7; a possible D gene is TRBD2 (7 bases). Per germline, CDR1 SGDLS and CDR2 YYNGEE. The V gene lost 4 bases and the J gene lost 2 bases, with 19 bases spanning the gap. The CDR3 has 16 amino acids.

The V gene is TRBV3-1 (or the pseudogene TRBV3-2), the J gene TRBJ1-2, with 8 nucleotides matching TRBD1. J lost 3 bases, V lost 5 bases, and 8 bases had no gene match. This CDR3 has 15 residues. Germline CDR1 LGHDT, CDR2 YNNKEL (reference sequence). CDR3 in amino acids: CASSRKTTGDYGYTF. In DNA, the CDR3 is TGTGCCAGCAGCAGAAAGACGACAGGGGACTATGGCTACACCTTC.

The J gene is TRBJ2-5, the V gene TRBV18, with TRBD1 matching 7 bases. CDR1 and CDR2 from the germline V gene are KGHSH and LQKENI. The CDR3 consists of 16 residues. V dropped 5 bases and J dropped 2; count of bases not matched to a gene: 11. CDR3 sequence: CASSSTVGTVQETQYF. The CDR3 nucleotides are TGTGCCAGCTCATCCACCGTAGGGACAGTTCAAGAGACCCAGTACTTC.

The rearrangement uses TRBV3-1 (or the pseudogene TRBV3-2) and TRBJ1-1, with a weak D call TRBD1 (5 bases). The V end was cut by 6 bases, the J end by 1 base, with 9 bases between. Germline lookup yields CDR1 LGHDT and CDR2 YNNKEL (reference sequence). There are 13 residues in the CDR3. Written as DNA, the CDR3 is TGTGCCAGCAGGGGGACTGGGAACACTGAAGCTTTCTTT. Translating gives CASRGTGNTEAFF.

This chain uses TRBV9 with TRBJ2-1; 14 nucleotides match TRBD2. V lost 3 bases, J lost 7 bases, and 6 bases stayed unmatched. CDR3 length: 16 residues. Per germline, CDR1 SGDLS and CDR2 YYNGEE. CDR3 sequence: CASSAAGLAGGNEQFF. CDR3 sequence (DNA): TGTGCCAGCAGCGCCGCTGGACTAGCGGGGGGAAATGAGCAGTTCTTC.

The V gene is TRBV12-5, the J gene TRBJ1-2; 11 bases align to TRBD1. V was clipped by 0 bases and J by 2 bases; unmatched bases: 8. The CDR3 has 18 amino acids. CDR1 is LGHNT, CDR2 FRNRAP, per germline. CDR3 amino acids: CASGLVQGDRGENYGYTF. The CDR3 region has the DNA TGTGCTAGTGGTTTGGTACAAGGGGACAGGGGGGAAAACTATGGCTACACCTTC.

The chain is built from TRBV5-1 and TRBJ1-1, with a tentative D call TRBD1 (6 bases). Trimming took off 4 bases at V and 0 bases at J, with 16 bases between the two ends. The length of the CDR3 is 16 residues. The germline V gene has CDR1 SGHRS and CDR2 YFSETQ. The CDR3, as DNA: TGCGCCAGCAGCCCAACAGTCAGGGGCGTGAACACTGAAGCTTTCTTT. Translation: CASSPTVRGVNTEAFF.

The V and J genes are TRBV6-5 and TRBJ1-3; possible D gene TRBD1, 6 bases. This CDR3 spans 14 amino acids. Germline V gene sequence: CDR1 MNHEY, CDR2 SVGAGI. V was cut by 10 bases and J by 1 base, with 14 bases left in between. In DNA form, the CDR3 reads TGTGCCACTGAGGACAGTTCTTCTGGAAACACCATATATTTT. As protein: CATEDSSSGNTIYF.

The rearrangement uses TRBV27 and TRBJ2-3, with D tentatively TRBD2 (7 bases). V was clipped by 3 bases and J by 2 bases, with 24 bases between them. The CDR3 runs 19 residues. Germline values: CDR1 MNHEY, CDR2 SMNVEV (reference sequence). CDR3 protein: CASSLRGNMRGLSTDTQYF. DNA of the CDR3: TGTGCCAGCAGTTTGAGGGGGAATATGCGGGGGCTCTCCACAGATACGCAGTATTTT.

This clone showed up just once. The chain recombines TRBV7-9 with TRBJ2-1, with TRBD2 identical over 11 bases. V lost 3 bases to trimming and J lost 6 bases; unmatched junction nucleotides: 7. The CDR3 has 16 residues. Germline V gives CDR1 SEHNR, CDR2 FQNEAQ (reference sequence). CDR3 protein: CASSFPGLAAVNEQFF. The CDR3 DNA reads TGTGCCAGCAGCTTCCCGGGACTAGCGGCGGTCAATGAGCAGTTCTTC.

V and J are TRBV7-9 and TRBJ1-4; D may be TRBD1 (5 bases). CDR1 is SEHNR, CDR2 FQNEAQ, per germline (reference sequence). Trimming cost V 5 bases and J 10 bases, with 8 bases left between them. The CDR3 has 11 amino acids. The CDR3 protein is CASSRGVKLFF. The DNA for the CDR3 is TGTGCCAGCAGCCGGGGGGTAAAACTGTTTTTT.

This clone was observed a few times. This chain connects TRBV6-6 to TRBJ1-2; 10 bases are a match to TRBD1. The trim removed 7 bases at V and 5 bases at J, leaving 4 bases unmatched. The CDR3 has 13 amino acids. Looked up from germline, CDR1 is MNHNY and CDR2 is SVGAGI (reference sequence). The CDR3 DNA is TGTGCCAGCACCCGGACAGGGGGTTATGGCTACACCTTC. Translated, it gives CASTRTGGYGYTF.

A note on this clone: The identical CDR3 is also encoded by other nucleotide sequences in the sample. The J gene is TRBJ1-4, the V gene TRBV6-5, with D perhaps TRBD1 (5 bases). CDR1 is MNHEY, CDR2 SVGAGI, per germline. V gave up 6 bases and J gave up 4 bases, with 9 bases separating them. The CDR3 contains 13 residues. The DNA for the CDR3 is TGTGCCAGCAGCCGACAGTTTAATGAAAAACTGTTTTTT. Residues: CASSRQFNEKLFF.

The chain is built from TRBV18 and TRBJ1-6; D remains ambiguous. Trimming removed 2 bases at V and 7 bases at J, with 15 bases between. This CDR3 comprises 16 residues. The germline V gene encodes CDR1 KGHSH and CDR2 LQKENI. CDR3 in amino acids: CASSPSMGPGNSPLHF. CDR3 nucleotide sequence: TGTGCCAGCTCACCATCCATGGGCCCGGGGAATTCACCCCTCCACTTT.

The rearrangement uses TRBV6-5 and TRBJ2-3, with TRBD2 matching over 12 bases. V dropped 0 bases and J dropped 11; count of bases not matched to a gene: 9. This CDR3 region has 16 residues. The germline V gene has CDR1 MNHEY and CDR2 SVGAGI. CDR3 region: CASSYSPGLAGRLQYF. The CDR3, as DNA: TGTGCCAGCAGTTACTCCCCAGGACTAGCGGGGAGACTGCAGTATTTT.

J is TRBJ2-7 and V is TRBV5-1; a weak D match, TRBD2 (5 bases). V was pared by 2 bases and J by 3 bases, with 9 bases between. Germline CDR1 SGHRS, CDR2 YFSETQ. The length of the CDR3 is 13 residues. The CDR3 nucleotides are TGCGCCAGCAGCTTTAGCGTAAACTACGAGCAGTACTTC. Amino acids: CASSFSVNYEQYF. Full variable domain (rest looked up from reference TRBV5-1 and TRBJ2-7): KAGVTQTPRYLIKTRGQQVTLSCSPISGHRSVSWYQQTPGQGLQFLFEYFSETQRNKGNFPGRFSGRQFSNSRSEMNVSTLELGDSALYLCASSFSVNYEQYFGPGTRLTVT.